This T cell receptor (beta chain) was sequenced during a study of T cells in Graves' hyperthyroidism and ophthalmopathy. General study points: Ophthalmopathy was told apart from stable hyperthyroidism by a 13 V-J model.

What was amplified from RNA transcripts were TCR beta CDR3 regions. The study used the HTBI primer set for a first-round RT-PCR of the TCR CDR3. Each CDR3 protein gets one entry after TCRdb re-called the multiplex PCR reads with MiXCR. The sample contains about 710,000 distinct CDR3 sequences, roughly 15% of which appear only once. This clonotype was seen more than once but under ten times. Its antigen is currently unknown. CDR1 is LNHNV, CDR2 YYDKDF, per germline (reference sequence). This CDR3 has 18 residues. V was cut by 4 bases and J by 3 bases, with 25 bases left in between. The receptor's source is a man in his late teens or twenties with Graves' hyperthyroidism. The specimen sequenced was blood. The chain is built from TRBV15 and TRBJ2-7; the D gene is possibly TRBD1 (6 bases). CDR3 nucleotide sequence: TGTGCCACCAGCACCAAAGGGCCCGACAGGATTATATACTACGAGCAGTACTTC. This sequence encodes CATSTKGPDRIIYYEQYF.